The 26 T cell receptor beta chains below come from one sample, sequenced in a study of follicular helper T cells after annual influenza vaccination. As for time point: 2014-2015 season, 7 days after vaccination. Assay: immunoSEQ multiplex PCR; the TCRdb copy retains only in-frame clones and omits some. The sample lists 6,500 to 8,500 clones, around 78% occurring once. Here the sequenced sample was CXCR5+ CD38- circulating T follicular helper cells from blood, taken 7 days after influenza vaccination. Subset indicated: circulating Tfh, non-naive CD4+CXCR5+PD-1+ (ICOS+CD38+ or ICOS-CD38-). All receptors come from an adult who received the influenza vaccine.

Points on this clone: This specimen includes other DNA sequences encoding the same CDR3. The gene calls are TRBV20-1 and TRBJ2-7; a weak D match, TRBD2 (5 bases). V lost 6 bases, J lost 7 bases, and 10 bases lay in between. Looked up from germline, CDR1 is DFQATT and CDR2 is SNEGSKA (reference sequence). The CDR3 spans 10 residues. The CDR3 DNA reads TGCAGTGCCGCGCCGGGGGAGCAGTACTTC. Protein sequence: CSAAPGEQYF.

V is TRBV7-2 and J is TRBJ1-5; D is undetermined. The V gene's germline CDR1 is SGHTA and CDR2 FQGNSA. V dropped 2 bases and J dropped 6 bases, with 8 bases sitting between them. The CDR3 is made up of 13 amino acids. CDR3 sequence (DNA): TGTGCCAGCAGCTTAAGAGTTGGTCAGCCCCAGCATTTT. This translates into CASSLRVGQPQHF. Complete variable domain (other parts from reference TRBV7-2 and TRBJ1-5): GAGVSQSPSNKVTEKGKDVELRCDPISGHTALYWYRQSLGQGLEFLIYFQGNSAPDKSGLPSDRFSAERTGGSVSTLTIQRTQQEDSAVYLCASSLRVGQPQHFGDGTRLSIL.

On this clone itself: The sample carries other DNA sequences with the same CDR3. For the CDR3, the DNA is TGTGCCAGCAGTTTTGGGGCGGGGGGACAAGAGACCCAGTACTTC. This translates into CASSFGAGGQETQYF. The chain carries TRBV28 and TRBJ2-5, with 8 nucleotides matching TRBD2. CDR3 length: 15 residues. Germline V gene data show CDR1 as MDHEN and CDR2 as SYDVKM. Unmatched junction bases numbered 5, after V lost 3 bases and J lost 2 bases.

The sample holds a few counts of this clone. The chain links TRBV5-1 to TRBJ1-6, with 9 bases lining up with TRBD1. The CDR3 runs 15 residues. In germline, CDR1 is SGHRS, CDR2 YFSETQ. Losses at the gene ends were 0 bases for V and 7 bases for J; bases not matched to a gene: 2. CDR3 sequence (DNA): TGCGCCAGCAGCTTGGGGGACAGGGAGAATTCACCCCTCCACTTT. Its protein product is CASSLGDRENSPLHF. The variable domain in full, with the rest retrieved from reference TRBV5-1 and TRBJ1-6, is KAGVTQTPRYLIKTRGQQVTLSCSPISGHRSVSWYQQTPGQGLQFLFEYFSETQRNKGNFPGRFSGRQFSNSRSEMNVSTLELGDSALYLCASSLGDRENSPLHFGNGTRLTVT.

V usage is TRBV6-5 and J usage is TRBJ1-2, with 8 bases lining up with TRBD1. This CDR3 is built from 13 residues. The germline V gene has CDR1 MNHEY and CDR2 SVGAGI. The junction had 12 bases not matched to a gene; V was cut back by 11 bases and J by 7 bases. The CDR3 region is CAAGGRGRGGYTF. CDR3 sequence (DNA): TGTGCCGCAGGTGGCAGGGGGCGCGGTGGCTACACCTTC.

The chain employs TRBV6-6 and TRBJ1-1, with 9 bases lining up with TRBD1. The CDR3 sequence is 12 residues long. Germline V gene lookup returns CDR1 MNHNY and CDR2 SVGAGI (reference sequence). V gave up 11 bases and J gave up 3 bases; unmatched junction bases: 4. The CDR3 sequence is CAHRDRDTEAFF. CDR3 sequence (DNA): TGTGCCCACCGGGACAGGGACACTGAAGCTTTCTTT.

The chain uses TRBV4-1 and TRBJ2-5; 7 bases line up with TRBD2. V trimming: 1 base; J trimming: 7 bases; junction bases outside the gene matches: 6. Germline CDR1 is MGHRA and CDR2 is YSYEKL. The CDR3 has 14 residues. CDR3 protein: CASSQGGGEGTQYF. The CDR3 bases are TGCGCCAGCAGCCAAGGCGGCGGGGAGGGGACCCAGTACTTC.

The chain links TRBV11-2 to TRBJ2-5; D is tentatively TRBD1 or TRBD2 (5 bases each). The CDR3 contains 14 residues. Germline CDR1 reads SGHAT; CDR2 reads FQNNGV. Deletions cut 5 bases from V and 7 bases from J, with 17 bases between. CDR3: CASSLGAASGTQYF. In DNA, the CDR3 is TGTGCCAGCAGCCTCGGGGCGGCTTCGGGGACCCAGTACTTC.

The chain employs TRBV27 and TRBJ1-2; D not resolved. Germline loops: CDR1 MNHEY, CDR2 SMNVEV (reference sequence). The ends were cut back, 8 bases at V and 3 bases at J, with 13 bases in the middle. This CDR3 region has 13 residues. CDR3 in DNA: TGTGCCAGCCGGGCCCCCGGGCACTATGGCTACACCTTC. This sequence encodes CASRAPGHYGYTF.

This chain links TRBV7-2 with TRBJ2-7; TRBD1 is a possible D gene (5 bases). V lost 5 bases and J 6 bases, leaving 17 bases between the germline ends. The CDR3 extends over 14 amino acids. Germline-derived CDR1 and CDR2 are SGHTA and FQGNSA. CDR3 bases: TGTGCCAGCAGCCCCCCCAGGGCGCAGTTCGAGCAGTACTTC. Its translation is CASSPPRAQFEQYF. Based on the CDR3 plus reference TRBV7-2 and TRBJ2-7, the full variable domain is GAGVSQSPSNKVTEKGKDVELRCDPISGHTALYWYRQSLGQGLEFLIYFQGNSAPDKSGLPSDRFSAERTGGSVSTLTIQRTQQEDSAVYLCASSPPRAQFEQYFGPGTRLTVT.

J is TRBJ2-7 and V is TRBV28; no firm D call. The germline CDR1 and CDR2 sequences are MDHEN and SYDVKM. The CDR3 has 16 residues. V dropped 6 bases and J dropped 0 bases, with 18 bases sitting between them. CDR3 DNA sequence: TGTGCCAGCAGCGAACATGCCGGCAGGAACTCCTACGAGCAGTACTTC. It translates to CASSEHAGRNSYEQYF.

DNA for the CDR3: TGCGCCAGCGGGGGGACCGGGACAGGGATGGGCGAGCAGTTCTTC. This translates into CASGGTGTGMGEQFF. The genes are TRBV4-1 and TRBJ2-1, with TRBD1 identical over 9 bases. V lost 8 bases and J lost 10; bases outside the gene matches: 15. Germline CDR1 is MGHRA and CDR2 is YSYEKL. The length of the CDR3 is 15 residues.

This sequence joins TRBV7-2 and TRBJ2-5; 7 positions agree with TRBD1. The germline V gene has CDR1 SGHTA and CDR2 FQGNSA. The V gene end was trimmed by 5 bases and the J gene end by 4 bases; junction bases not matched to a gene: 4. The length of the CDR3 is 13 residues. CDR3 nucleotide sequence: TGTGCCAGCAGCCCCCGACAGGGAGAGACCCAGTACTTC. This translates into CASSPRQGETQYF.

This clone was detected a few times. The CDR3 sequence: CASREDIANTGELFF. The CDR3 DNA follows: TGTGCCAGCAGGGAGGATATCGCGAACACCGGGGAGCTGTTTTTT. V usage is TRBV7-3 and J usage is TRBJ2-2, with D perhaps TRBD2 (5 bases). Germline-derived CDR1 and CDR2 are SGHTA and FQGTGA. The ends were cut back, 6 bases at V and 0 bases at J, with 11 bases in the middle. This CDR3 region has 15 residues.

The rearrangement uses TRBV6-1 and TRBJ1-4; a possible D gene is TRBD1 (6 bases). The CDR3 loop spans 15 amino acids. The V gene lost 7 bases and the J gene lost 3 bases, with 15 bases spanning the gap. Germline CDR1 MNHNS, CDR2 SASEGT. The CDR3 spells CASKAGVGANEKLFF. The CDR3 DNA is TGTGCCAGCAAGGCAGGGGTTGGGGCTAATGAAAAACTGTTTTTT.

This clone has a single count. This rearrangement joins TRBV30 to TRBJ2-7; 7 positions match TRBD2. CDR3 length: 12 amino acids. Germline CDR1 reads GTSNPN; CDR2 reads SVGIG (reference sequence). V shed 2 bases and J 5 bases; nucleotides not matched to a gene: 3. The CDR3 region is CAWSMGGDEQYF. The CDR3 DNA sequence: TGTGCCTGGAGTATGGGGGGGGACGAGCAGTACTTC.

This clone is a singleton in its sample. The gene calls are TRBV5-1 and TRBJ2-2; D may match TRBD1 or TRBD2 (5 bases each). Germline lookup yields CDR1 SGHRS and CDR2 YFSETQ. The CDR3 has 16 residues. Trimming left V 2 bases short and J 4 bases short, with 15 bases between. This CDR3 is CASSFDGTGRTGELFF. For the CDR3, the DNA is TGCGCCAGCAGCTTCGACGGGACGGGGCGCACCGGGGAGCTGTTTTTT.

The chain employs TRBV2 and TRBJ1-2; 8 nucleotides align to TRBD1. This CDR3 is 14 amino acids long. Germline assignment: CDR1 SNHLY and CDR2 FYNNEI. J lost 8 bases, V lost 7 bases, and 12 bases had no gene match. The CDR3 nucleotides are TGTGCCAGCACTCCGGACAGGGTAGAGGAAGGCTACACCTTC. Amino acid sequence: CASTPDRVEEGYTF.

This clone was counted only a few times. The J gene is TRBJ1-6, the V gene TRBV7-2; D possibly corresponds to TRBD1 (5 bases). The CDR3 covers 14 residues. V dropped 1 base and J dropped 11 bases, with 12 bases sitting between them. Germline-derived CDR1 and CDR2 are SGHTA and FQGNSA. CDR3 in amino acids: CASSLGQTKAPLHF. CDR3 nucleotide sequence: TGTGCCAGCAGCTTAGGACAGACCAAAGCACCCCTCCACTTT.

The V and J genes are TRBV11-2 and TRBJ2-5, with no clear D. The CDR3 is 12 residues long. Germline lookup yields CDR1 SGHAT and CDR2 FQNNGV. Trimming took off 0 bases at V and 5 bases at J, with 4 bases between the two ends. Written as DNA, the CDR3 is TGTGCCAGCAGCTTAGATAGTGAGACCCAGTACTTC. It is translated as CASSLDSETQYF. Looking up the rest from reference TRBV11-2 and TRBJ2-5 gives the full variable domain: EAGVAQSPRYKIIEKRQSVAFWCNPISGHATLYWYQQILGQGPKLLIQFQNNGVVDDSQLPKDRFSAERLKGVDSTLKIQPAKLEDSAVYLCASSLDSETQYFGPGTRLLVL.

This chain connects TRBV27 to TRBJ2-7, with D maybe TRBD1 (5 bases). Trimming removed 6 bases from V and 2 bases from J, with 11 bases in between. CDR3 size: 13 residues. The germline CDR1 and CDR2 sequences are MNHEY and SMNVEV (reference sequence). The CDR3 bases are TGTGCCAGCAGCTTCCAGGACACCTACGAGCAGTACTTC. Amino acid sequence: CASSFQDTYEQYF.

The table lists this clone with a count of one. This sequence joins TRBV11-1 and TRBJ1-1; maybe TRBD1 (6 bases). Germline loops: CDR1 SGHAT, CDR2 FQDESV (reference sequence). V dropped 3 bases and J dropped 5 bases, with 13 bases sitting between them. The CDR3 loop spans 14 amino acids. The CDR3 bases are TGTGCCAGCAGCTTTTACAGGGAAAGGACTGAAGCTTTCTTT. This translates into CASSFYRERTEAFF.

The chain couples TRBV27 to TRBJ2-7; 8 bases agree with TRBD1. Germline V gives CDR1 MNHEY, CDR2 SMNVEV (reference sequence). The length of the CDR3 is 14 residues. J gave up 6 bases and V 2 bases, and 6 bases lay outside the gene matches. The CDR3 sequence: CASSLRTGSIEQYF. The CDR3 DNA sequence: TGTGCCAGCAGTTTAAGGACAGGGAGTATCGAGCAGTACTTC.

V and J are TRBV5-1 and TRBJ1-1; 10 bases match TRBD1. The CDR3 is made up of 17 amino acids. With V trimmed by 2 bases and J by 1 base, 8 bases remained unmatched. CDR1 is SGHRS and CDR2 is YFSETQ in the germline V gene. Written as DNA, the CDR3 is TGCGCCAGCAGCTTTTCCGGGACAGGGGCGTCGAACACTGAAGCTTTCTTT. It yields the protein CASSFSGTGASNTEAFF.

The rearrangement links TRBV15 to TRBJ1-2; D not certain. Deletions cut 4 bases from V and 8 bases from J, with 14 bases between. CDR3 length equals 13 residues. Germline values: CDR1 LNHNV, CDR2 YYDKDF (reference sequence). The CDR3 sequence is CATSIGTAQGYTF. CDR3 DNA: TGTGCCACCAGCATCGGAACCGCGCAGGGCTACACCTTC.

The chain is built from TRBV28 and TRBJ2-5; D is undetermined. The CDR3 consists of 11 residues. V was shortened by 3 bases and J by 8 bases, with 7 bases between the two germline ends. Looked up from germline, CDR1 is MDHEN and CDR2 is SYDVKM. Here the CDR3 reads CASSFEFTQYF. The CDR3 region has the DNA TGTGCCAGCAGTTTCGAGTTCACCCAGTACTTC.